A single sample gave rise to the 14 T cell receptor beta chains below, sequenced in a study of cytomegalovirus exposure and HLA in healthy donors. Primers included in the PCR were 60 Vbeta and 13 Jbeta primers. Method: immunoSEQ multiplex PCR; TCRdb's copy keeps in-frame clones and lacks some. The sample includes 150,000 to 200,000 clones, about 88% of them seen just once. Sequencing was carried out using PBMCs. All receptors derive from a woman under 30 in good health and CMV-seronegative.

The J gene is TRBJ1-4, the V gene TRBV5-1; 9 nucleotides line up with TRBD1. V trimming: 4 bases; J trimming: 5 bases; junction bases outside the gene matches: 6. The CDR3 contains 15 residues. From germline, CDR1 is SGHRS and CDR2 YFSETQ. CDR3 amino acids: CASSPLGTGNEKLFF. The CDR3 region has the DNA TGCGCCAGCAGCCCTCTCGGGACAGGGAATGAAAAACTGTTTTTT.

This clone was seen just once. V usage is TRBV10-1 and J usage is TRBJ2-7, with a tentative D call TRBD1 (6 bases). This CDR3 contains 13 residues. Germline V gene data show CDR1 as WNHNN and CDR2 as SYGVQD (reference sequence). V lost 3 bases to trimming and J lost 7 bases, with 13 bases between them. CDR3 sequence reads: CASSDQAGTEQYF. DNA for the CDR3: TGCGCCAGCAGTGACCAGGCCGGGACAGAGCAGTACTTC.

This clone was counted between two and nine times. The chain couples TRBV7-8 to TRBJ1-2; the D is unclear. CDR3 length equals 13 residues. Germline values: CDR1 SGHVS, CDR2 FQNEAQ. V was clipped by 5 bases and J by 6 bases, with 13 bases between them. CDR3: CASSEGWSDGYTF. Written as DNA, the CDR3 is TGTGCCAGCAGCGAGGGCTGGAGTGATGGCTACACCTTC.

The gene calls are TRBV19 and TRBJ1-1, with 9 nucleotides matching TRBD1. Unmatched junction bases numbered 10, after V lost 9 bases and J lost 8 bases. In germline, CDR1 is LNHDA, CDR2 SQIVND (reference sequence). This CDR3 spans 13 amino acids. The CDR3 nucleotides read TGTGCCAGCCCCTCGGACAGGGGCCGCGAAGCTTTCTTT. As protein: CASPSDRGREAFF.

The chain is built from TRBV29-1 and TRBJ2-1; 9 bases map to TRBD2. The CDR3 totals 15 residues. Germline trimming cut 4 bases from V and 3 bases from J; bases unmatched to any gene: 7. Germline CDR1 and CDR2: SQVTM and ANQGSEA. The CDR3 region has the DNA TGCAGCGTTGGGGTAGCGGGGGAGCACTACAATGAGCAGTTCTTC. Translating gives CSVGVAGEHYNEQFF.

The chain employs TRBV27 and TRBJ2-5, with 7 positions matching TRBD1. The V gene's germline CDR1 is MNHEY and CDR2 SMNVEV (reference sequence). CDR3 length equals 17 residues. The V and J ends lost 2 bases and 8 bases, in that order; junction bases with no gene match: 17. In DNA, the CDR3 is TGTGCCAGCAGTTTACCGTTCTCCGACAGGGTCTCAGGAACCCAGTACTTC. This codes for CASSLPFSDRVSGTQYF.

The chain has TRBV5-1 and TRBJ1-6; possibly TRBD1 for D (6 bases). The CDR3 has 14 amino acids. CDR1 is SGHRS and CDR2 is YFSETQ in the germline V gene. With 6 bases removed from V and 6 bases from J, the gap between germline ends came to 13 bases. In DNA, the CDR3 is TGCGCCAGCACGGCAGGGGATGGTAATTCACCCCTCCACTTT. Protein product: CASTAGDGNSPLHF.

This clone showed up just a few times. The chain links TRBV7-9 to TRBJ2-7, with D possibly matching TRBD2 (5 bases). The CDR3 totals 14 residues. The V gene lost 5 bases and the J gene lost 2 bases, with 13 bases spanning the gap. In germline, CDR1 is SEHNR, CDR2 FQNEAQ (reference sequence). The chain's CDR3 is CASSPRGFPYEQYF. CDR3 nucleotides: TGTGCCAGCAGCCCACGCGGGTTCCCCTACGAGCAGTACTTC.

This chain joins TRBV27 and TRBJ2-1; the D is unclear. This CDR3 contains 14 residues. CDR1 is MNHEY and CDR2 is SMNVEV in the germline V gene (reference sequence). The ends were cut back, 5 bases at V and 8 bases at J, with 16 bases in the middle. DNA for the CDR3: TGTGCCAGCAGTCTAACCGACGACTCGGATGAGCAGTTCTTC. Its translation: CASSLTDDSDEQFF.

This clone was seen at least ten times. This chain connects TRBV7-6 to TRBJ2-7; possibly TRBD2 for D (6 bases). CDR3 length: 15 amino acids. Germline V lookup: CDR1 SGHVS, CDR2 FNYEAQ. V was cut by 6 bases and J by 1 base, with 16 bases left in between. CDR3: CASSPGTSTSYEQYF. DNA of the CDR3: TGTGCCAGCAGTCCCGGGACTTCGACATCCTACGAGCAGTACTTC.

The V call is TRBV5-1, the J call TRBJ1-6, with TRBD1 identical over 9 bases. V shed 4 bases and J 9 bases; nucleotides not matched to a gene: 8. CDR1 SGHRS and CDR2 YFSETQ come from the germline V gene. The CDR3 has 15 residues. CDR3 sequence: CASSPSGDRVSPLHF. For the CDR3, the DNA is TGCGCCAGCAGCCCGTCAGGGGACAGGGTTTCACCCCTCCACTTT. The full variable domain, in which reference TRBV5-1 and TRBJ1-6 provide the parts outside the CDR3, is KAGVTQTPRYLIKTRGQQVTLSCSPISGHRSVSWYQQTPGQGLQFLFEYFSETQRNKGNFPGRFSGRQFSNSRSEMNVSTLELGDSALYLCASSPSGDRVSPLHFGNGTRLTVT.

The rearrangement uses TRBV5-6 and TRBJ2-5, with 8 bases fitting TRBD2. The V gene end was trimmed by 1 base and the J gene end by 5 bases; junction bases not matched to a gene: 7. CDR1 is SGHDT, CDR2 YYEEEE, per germline. This CDR3 contains 15 residues. DNA of the CDR3: TGTGCCAGCAGCTTGCCGGGGGGGGCCGGGGAGACCCAGTACTTC. This gives the protein CASSLPGGAGETQYF. Looking up the rest from reference TRBV5-6 and TRBJ2-5 gives the full variable domain: DAGVTQSPTHLIKTRGQQVTLRCSPKSGHDTVSWYQQALGQGPQFIFQYYEEEERQRGNFPDRFSGHQFPNYSSELNVNALLLGDSALYLCASSLPGGAGETQYFGPGTRLLVL.

This chain joins TRBV4-2 and TRBJ2-7, with 9 bases identical to TRBD2. Germline V gene sequence: CDR1 LGHNA, CDR2 YNFKEQ. This CDR3 comprises 18 residues. Unmatched junction bases numbered 11, after V lost 1 base and J lost 1 base. The CDR3 DNA reads as TGTGCCAGCAGCCAAGGGCCTAGCGGGGCTGGACCATCCTACGAGCAGTACTTC. Protein product: CASSQGPSGAGPSYEQYF.

V usage is TRBV27 and J usage is TRBJ2-7; perhaps TRBD2 as D (6 bases). CDR1 is MNHEY, CDR2 SMNVEV, per germline (reference sequence). V was pared by 6 bases and J by 4 bases, with 22 bases between. CDR3 length: 16 amino acids. Here the CDR3 DNA reads TGTGCCAGCAGCCGAACGGGGGATACAGAACCTTACGAGCAGTACTTC. Protein: CASSRTGDTEPYEQYF.